The entry that follows covers one T cell receptor beta chain sequence. Its antigen remains unidentified. Within one base of it there is no much larger clone, and no base qualities were kept. CDR3 length: 13 amino acids, cysteine to phenylalanine. Solely the CDR3 DNA is kept, with 39 bases framed from the first base. Trimming costs V 5 bases and J 2 bases, and their ends lie 9 bases apart. For CDR1 and CDR2, the germline V gene lists SNHLY and FYNNEI. The source of the sample is a study of CD4 T cells in relation to SARS-CoV-2 and coronaviruses listed by TCRdb under 2021. Study-wide context: In the ViraFEST assay, PBMCs were grown with antigen for approximately ten days, and TCR beta CDR3s were then sequenced to identify antigen-specific clonal expansions. An HIV-1 Nef peptide pool or a no-peptide culture served as the negative reference condition. Using patient-derived lymphoblastoid cell lines, the shared crossreactive spike epitopes were mapped to their HLA restriction. At the level of individual TCR clonotypes, the study evaluated whether memory CD4+ T cells crossreact between the spike proteins of SARS-CoV-2 and those of common cold coronaviruses. Samples from three pre-COVID donors and the naive versus memory experiments were sequenced with the Adaptive Biotechnologies TCR-sequencing kit; other data were Illumina-based. A different TCR-beta assay, based on Illumina, was used to sequence expansion assays from other donors in the study. The research as a whole found: Compared with monoreactive clones, crossreactive clones had significantly weaker SARS-CoV-2-driven expansion, a result consistent with antigenic imprinting. Crossreactivity analysis was centred on spike protein, so crossreactivity against other viral proteins was not assessed. No donor contributed both pre-pandemic and post-infection samples, which limited tracing the source of pre-existing responses. The study was limited by small numbers of patients and tested TCRs. Memory CD4+ clonotypes crossrecognizing SARS-CoV-2 and at least one common cold coronavirus spike were found in roughly three fifths of donors.

Receptor amplification or capture employed the immunoSEQ multiplex PCR assay. Turning to the authors' computational methods: During preprocessing, nonproductive sequences were removed, as were CDR3s that did not start with C, did not end with F or W, or were shorter than 7 amino acids. Antigen-specific clonotypes were called with the MANAFEST web app on the basis of expansion relative to the reference and to other culture wells. To be counted as positive, a clone had to show significant expansion compared with the reference culture, at an FDR below 0.05, in 2 of 3 replicate wells. Positive clones also required significant expansion versus all other tandem wells and an odds ratio above 5. After three terminal residues were trimmed from each end, CDR3 homology was quantified as pairwise Levenshtein distance using the stringdist R package. Drawn from immuneACCESS, this table holds only the in-frame rearrangements with V and J called that TCRdb kept. Clones are partly lost; checked studies trace under half to an unresolved V gene and leave the rest unexplained. Clone size and V and J calls were adopted from that table, with D and trimming inferred from the DNA. The sample table holds around 23,000 clones, of which around 67% were seen once. Clones ranked in the top ten supply less than 20% of the sample.

CD4+ T cells from unexposed donors were collected before the COVID-19 pandemic (2011-2018). After around ten days of culture, CD4+ T cells were isolated with the EasySep CD4+ T cell isolation kit. As cell numbers permitted, CD4+ T cells from unexposed donors were tested for reactivity to SARS-CoV-2 S and N and to four common cold coronavirus spike pools. PBMCs were cultured at under 2.5 million per well in IMDM supplemented with around 4.7% human AB serum and 9 to 10 IU/ml IL-2. Half of the culture medium was replaced with fresh IL-2-containing medium on days 3 and 7. Triplicate replicate wells were generally used for each peptide culture condition. The leukapheresis product for the unexposed donors was obtained through commercial purchase. Ficoll-Paque PLUS gradient centrifugation was used to isolate PBMCs from leukapheresis product or whole blood. PBMCs were either cryopreserved at -140°C or used fresh in the expansion assay. The QIAamp Micro DNA Kit was used to extract genomic DNA from the CD4+ T cells.

The source is a human donor in good health. Source material: CD4+ T cells from PBMCs, cultured in vitro. The V and J segments used are TRBV2 and TRBJ1-1, and perhaps TRBD1 as D gene, on 5 matching bases. The CDR3 reads as follows: CASSRGRNTEAFF. The sequenced DNA: TGTGCCAGCAGTAGGGGAAGAAACACTGAAGCTTTCTTT.